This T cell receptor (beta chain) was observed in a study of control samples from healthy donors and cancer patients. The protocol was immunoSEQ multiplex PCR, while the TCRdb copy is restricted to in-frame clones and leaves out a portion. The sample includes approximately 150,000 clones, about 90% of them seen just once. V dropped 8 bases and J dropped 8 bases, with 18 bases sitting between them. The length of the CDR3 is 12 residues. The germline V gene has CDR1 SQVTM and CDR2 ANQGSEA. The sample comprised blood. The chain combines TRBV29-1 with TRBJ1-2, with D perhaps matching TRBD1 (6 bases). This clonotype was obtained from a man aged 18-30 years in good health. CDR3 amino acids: CSYQGTGGGYTF. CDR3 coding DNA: TGCAGCTACCAGGGGACGGGAGGGGGCTACACCTTC. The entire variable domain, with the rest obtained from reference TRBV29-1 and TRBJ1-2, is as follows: SAVISQKPSRDICQRGTSLTIQCQVDSQVTMMFWYRQQPGQSLTLIATANQGSEATYESGFVIDKFPISRPNLTFSTLTVSNMSPEDSSIYLCSYQGTGGGYTFGSGTRLTVV.